This T cell receptor beta chain was observed in a study of T cells in Graves' hyperthyroidism and ophthalmopathy (dated 2019 in TCRdb). Background on the whole study: Peripheral blood samples were taken at initial diagnosis, before any treatment was given. TCR V-J signatures able to tell the groups apart were searched for in a discovery cohort of some 97 patients, of whom over 40 had Graves' ophthalmopathy and about 60 had stable Graves' hyperthyroidism. Prospective prediction of ophthalmopathy was tested in an independent validation cohort consisting of some 20 hyperthyroidism patients and 15 to 17 patients who later progressed to ophthalmopathy. The approximately 90 discovery patients were divided at random into training and test sets in a 7:3 ratio. The study also compared thyroid tissue and blood T-cell repertoires from roughly 6 Graves' hyperthyroidism patients. Once sampling was done, hyperthyroidism patients were given methimazole at a starting dose of 30 mg daily, whereas ophthalmopathy patients were given high-dose intravenous methylprednisolone. The paper reports TCR Vbeta CDR3 sequencing of roughly 140 peripheral blood samples: approximately 41 ophthalmopathy, 70 to 85 hyperthyroidism and around 17 progressor patients. General study outcomes and caveats: In cross-validation, a model built on a 13 V-J signature told ophthalmopathy apart from stable hyperthyroidism with approximately 91% sensitivity and approximately 84% specificity, and in testing the same model reached 80%/75%. During validation, the model predicted progression to ophthalmopathy a median of roughly 7.1 months ahead of onset, with around 65% sensitivity and about 75% specificity. No statistical method was used to fix the sample size in advance, and group allocation was not hidden from the investigators. Most expanded thyroid clonotypes (frequency above 0.001) were also detected in blood, suggesting blood repertoires may reflect thyroid immune responses.

This clonotype was counted between two and nine times. Its antigen target is currently unknown. No base-level quality is on record; no much larger clone is a single base apart. Stable Graves' hyperthyroidism was defined as the absence of progression to ophthalmopathy over 18 months of follow-up. The hyperthyroidism patients were between 18 and 65 years old and newly diagnosed, with a disease duration of less than 2 months. Exclusion was applied to patients with uncontrolled infections, other autoimmune diseases, pregnancy or lactation. Clinical symptoms, serum thyroxine and TRAb, thyroid ultrasound, and orbital computed tomography formed the basis for the diagnoses. PBMCs were separated from approximately 10 ml of fresh peripheral blood using Ficoll-Paque density gradient centrifugation. Trizol reagent was used to extract total RNA, and RNA quality was then checked on an Agilent 2100 Bioanalyzer.

CDR1 and CDR2, per the germline V gene, are SNHLY and FYNNEI. The V end loses 5 bases and the J end loses 5 bases, and a stretch of 13 bases separates them. Measured from the cysteine to the phenylalanine, the CDR3 is 14 residues long. CDR3 DNA only is kept here, 42 bases in frame from base 1. TCR beta CDR3 regions were amplified from RNA transcripts. For the first round of RT-PCR on the TCR CDR3, the HTBI primer set was used together with the Qiagen OneStep RT-PCR kit. A second multiplex PCR round built the libraries, followed by size selection and purification. The libraries were sequenced on an Illumina HiSeq2000 using paired-end 100 bp reads. The authors' pipeline ran thus. SOAPnuke was used to process the raw data, removing reads that contained adapters or uncalled bases, had a mean Phred below 15, or lacked an exact match to the constant primer or identifier. High-quality paired reads were merged using COPE v1.2.5, and each unique nucleotide sequence was defined as a clonotype. MiTCR v1.1 was used to align clonotypes to the IMGT TRBV, TRBD and TRBJ reference segments. The analysis included only V-J combinations with a frequency above 0.0001, which together covered approximately 99% of the repertoires. The TCS score was defined as F50 (clonal expansion) divided by E x V (chaos), with BLOSUM62-based TCRdist calculated between CDR3 peptides within each V-J. Welch's t-statistics and random forest reduced around 520 V-J features to roughly 13, which were used in a naive Bayes classifier (R e1071). The Morisita-Horn index was used to measure how similar the thyroid and blood repertoires were. In-frame beta chains were kept once TCRdb had trimmed the public reads at Q25 with fastp and called clones with MiXCR. All rows with the same CDR3 protein become a single entry with the most common DNA and genes. These V and J calls rely on TCRdb rather than the paper's analysis. This sample comprises roughly 100,000 distinct CDR3 sequences, about 50% of them detected only once. The top ten constitute approximately 27% of the sample.

The chain is encoded by TRBV2 joined to TRBJ2-1, with TRBD2 perhaps the D gene, on 5 matching bases. The receptor comes from a man aged 35-49 years with Graves' hyperthyroidism. Sequenced input: blood. CDR3 protein: CASSLYGLHNEQFF. The DNA sequence follows: TGTGCCAGCAGTCTCTATGGACTTCACAATGAGCAGTTCTTC.